A selection of T cell receptor beta chains follows, all from one sample in a study of T cell responses to AZD1222 COVID-19 vaccine. Clones were sequenced by immunoSEQ multiplex PCR, and TCRdb holds only the in-frame ones, with some missing. The sample has some 110,000 clones, about nine tenths seen once. This specimen was peripheral blood, taken on day 0 of AZD1222 vaccination. These receptors were collected from an adult in good health. Both conserved end residues are part of each CDR3. D genes are given only for firm matches. Some rows have no size entry. The others give once, few or many, or a class for an expanded clone.

>TRBJ2-7|.|.|TRBV11-2
TGTGCCAGCAGCCCCACCGGGGGCAGTTCCTACGAGCAGTACTTC
CASSPTGGSSYEQYF
>TRBJ2-5|.|.|TRBV4-1
TGCGCCAGCAGCCCCCAGGGGCAAGAGACCCAGTACTTC
CASSPQGQETQYF
>TRBJ1-5|.|.|TRBV19
TGTGCCAGTAAGAGGCCATATAGCAATCAGCCCCAGCATTTT
CASKRPYSNQPQHF
>TRBJ2-3|.|.|TRBV4-1
TGCGCCAGCAGCCCCCGGGACATTCAAAGCACAGATACGCAGTATTTT
CASSPRDIQSTDTQYF
>TRBJ2-1|.|.|TRBV28
TGTGCCAGCAATCTCCGGGACAACCTTTACAATGAGCAGTTCTTC
CASNLRDNLYNEQFF
>TRBJ2-4|TRBD2|.|TRBV18
TGTGCCAGCTCACCCGAGCGGGGACCCCCAAACATTCAGTACTTC
CASSPERGPPNIQYF
>TRBJ2-7|.|.|TRBV4-1
TGCGCCAGCAGCCAAGCGACAGGCCTTCCCAGATTCTACGAGCAGTACTTC
CASSQATGLPRFYEQYF
>TRBJ2-3|.|once|TRBV6-2/TRBV6-3
TGTGCCAGCAGTTGGCGGCTCAGGACAGATACGCAGTATTTT
CASSWRLRTDTQYF
>TRBJ2-5|.|.|TRBV5-4
TGTGCCAGCAGCGCGTACCAAGAGACCCAGTACTTC
CASSAYQETQYF
>TRBJ2-5|TRBD1|.|TRBV19
TGTGCCAGTAGTGTGACAAGACAGGGATGGGAGACCCAGTACTTC
CASSVTRQGWETQYF
>TRBJ2-3|.|.|TRBV7-6
TGTGCCAGCAGCTTAGGGCTTGCGGGTGGGGCAGATACGCAGTATTTT
CASSLGLAGGADTQYF
>TRBJ2-5|.|.|TRBV4-1
TGCGCCAGCAGCCAAATACGGGGGTCCTCGGAGACCCAGTACTTC
CASSQIRGSSETQYF
>TRBJ2-3|TRBD2|.|TRBV4-3
TGCGCCAGCAGCCAATTCCTAGCGGGGGGGAACACAGATACGCAGTATTTT
CASSQFLAGGNTDTQYF
>TRBJ1-1|.|.|TRBV4-3
TGCGCCAGCAGCCAAGACCGGGGAAGGGTTCAAGGCACTGAAGCTTTCTTT
CASSQDRGRVQGTEAFF
>TRBJ1-5|TRBD1|few|TRBV10-2
TGCGCCAGCAGTGAAGGACAGGGAGTTCAGCCCCAGCATTTT
CASSEGQGVQPQHF
>TRBJ1-5|.|.|TRBV18
TGTGCCAGCTCACCAGGGGAAAGCAATCAGCCCCAGCATTTT
CASSPGESNQPQHF
>TRBJ1-4|.|.|TRBV28
TGTGCCAGCAGTCCCCGCCATGAAAAACTGTTTTTT
CASSPRHEKLFF
>TRBJ1-1|.|.|TRBV29-1
TGCAGCGTTGTCGGGGCGAACACTGAAGCTTTCTTT
CSVVGANTEAFF
>TRBJ2-7|.|.|TRBV27
TGTGCCAGCAGTTATCGCCCTCCGGGTCCCCTCTACGAGCAGTACTTC
CASSYRPPGPLYEQYF
>TRBJ2-7|.|few|TRBV28
TGTGCCAGCAGCACCGGGGGGCTGGAGCAGTACTTC
CASSTGGLEQYF
>TRBJ2-3|.|.|TRBV7-2
TGTGCCAGCAGCTTACGCGGGGGCTACCCTTTAAACACAGATACGCAGTATTTT
CASSLRGGYPLNTDTQYF
>TRBJ2-7|.|few|TRBV9
TGTGCCAGCAGCCTCCACCCCGGGACTGATCCCTACGAGCAGTACTTC
CASSLHPGTDPYEQYF
>TRBJ2-1|.|.|TRBV9
TGTGCCAGCAGCGTAGATGGGAGTTTTGAGCAGTTCTTC
CASSVDGSFEQFF
>TRBJ1-5|.|.|TRBV5-6
TGTGCCAGCAGCTTGGGAGGCTATAGCAATCAGCCCCAGCATTTT
CASSLGGYSNQPQHF
>TRBJ2-7|.|.|TRBV29-1
TGCAGCGTTGGGGACATCTCCCCGGGGCAGTACTTC
CSVGDISPGQYF
>TRBJ2-7|.|few|TRBV24-1
TGTGCCACCAGTGACTACAAAACGGGGGCCTACGAGCAGTACTTC
CATSDYKTGAYEQYF
>TRBJ2-6|.|.|TRBV25-1
TGTGCCAGCAGTGAAACAGGGTTAAACTCTGGGGCCAACGTCCTGACTTTC
CASSETGLNSGANVLTF
>TRBJ2-7|.|.|TRBV4-1
TGCGCCAGCAGCCAAGATTGGAGCTACGAGCAGTACTTC
CASSQDWSYEQYF
>TRBJ2-7|.|.|TRBV29-1
TGCAGCGTTGAAGAATCCACGGGCCCGAGCTCCTACGAGCAGTACTTC
CSVEESTGPSSYEQYF
>TRBJ1-3|.|.|TRBV19
TGTGCCAGTAGTCCTCGGAGAGGGACCTTCTCGGGAAACACCATATATTTT
CASSPRRGTFSGNTIYF
>TRBJ2-2|TRBD1|.|TRBV19
TGTGCCAGTACCCCTATTGGGACAGCGAGGACCGGGGAGCTGTTTTTT
CASTPIGTARTGELFF
>TRBJ1-2|TRBD1|.|TRBV7-2
TGTGCCAGCAGCTTAGCGCTGGAGGGGGCGCACACCTTC
CASSLALEGAHTF
>TRBJ1-4|.|few|TRBV19
TGTGCCAGCAACAGGGTGTCGGATGAAAAACTGTTTTTT
CASNRVSDEKLFF
>TRBJ2-3|TRBD2|.|TRBV29-1
TGCAGCTCGAGTCGGGGGGACCCCACAGATACGCAGTATTTT
CSSSRGDPTDTQYF
>TRBJ1-1|.|.|TRBV6-9
TGTGCCAGCACTAGCGGACGGGGTCGGGGGACTGAAGCTTTCTTT
CASTSGRGRGTEAFF
>TRBJ1-1|.|.|TRBV21-1
TGTGCCAGCAGAAACAGGGGGGACACTGAAGCTTTCTTT
CASRNRGDTEAFF
>TRBJ2-7|TRBD1|.|TRBV6-6
TGTGCCAGCTGGGACAGGGACCACGAGCAGTACTTC
CASWDRDHEQYF
>TRBJ1-5|.|.|TRBV24-1
TGTGCCACCAGTGATTTGGCGGGGAATCAGCCCCAGCATTTT
CATSDLAGNQPQHF
>TRBJ2-7|TRBD1|.|TRBV6-2/TRBV6-3
TGTGCCAGCAGTTATCCCCGGGACAGGGGCACCTACGAGCAGTACTTC
CASSYPRDRGTYEQYF
>TRBJ1-6|.|.|TRBV4-3
TGCGCCAGCAGCCAAGATAGGGAGGCACCCCTCCACTTT
CASSQDREAPLHF
>TRBJ2-5|.|.|TRBV7-9
TGTGCCAGCAGCTTAGGGGACAACCAAGAGACCCAGTACTTC
CASSLGDNQETQYF
>TRBJ2-2|TRBD1|.|TRBV7-9
TGTGCCAGCAGCTTAGTCCTGAGACAGGGAGACACCGGGGAGCTGTTTTTT
CASSLVLRQGDTGELFF
>TRBJ1-3|.|few|TRBV6-6
TGTGCCAGCAGTTACTCGAGGGCAGCCGGAAACACCATATATTTT
CASSYSRAAGNTIYF
>TRBJ1-3|.|.|TRBV6-1
TGTGCCAGCAGTGAACCAGTCCCCTATGGCACCATATATTTT
CASSEPVPYGTIYF
>TRBJ1-1|.|.|TRBV19
TGTGCCAGTATAGAAAACACTGAAGCTTTCTTT
CASIENTEAFF
>TRBJ2-2|.|once|TRBV5-5
TGTGCCAGCAGCTTGAGGATAAGGGAAACCGGGGAGCTGTTTTTT
CASSLRIRETGELFF
>TRBJ1-1|.|.|TRBV3-1/TRBV3-2
TGTGCCAGCAGCCAACTGATAGGAAAGGAGACTGAAGCTTTCTTT
CASSQLIGKETEAFF
>TRBJ1-2|TRBD1|.|TRBV6-5
TGTGCCAGCAGTTACTCGACAGGGAATAACTATGGCTACACCTTC
CASSYSTGNNYGYTF
>TRBJ1-1|TRBD1|.|TRBV28
TGTGCCAGCAGTATACAGGGGCGAGCTTTCTTT
CASSIQGRAFF
>TRBJ2-1|TRBD1|.|TRBV11-3
TGTGCCAGCAGCCCAAAGACAGGGAATATAAATGAGCAGTTCTTC
CASSPKTGNINEQFF
>TRBJ1-1|.|.|TRBV30
TGTGCCTGGAGTCTGGGTTGGGGGACGCCTTTCGCTGAAGCTTTCTTT
CAWSLGWGTPFAEAFF